The entry that follows covers one T cell receptor (beta chain) sequence. It has no known antigen specificity. Base qualities are not provided; no much larger clone lies one nucleotide away. The data are from a study of T-cell memory formation after mild COVID-19 (dated by TCRdb to about 2021). With respect to the entire study: TCR sequence clusters from the two donors were found to be largely donor specific. In a couple of donors, T-cell clones that expanded and contracted after mild COVID-19 were followed by sequencing TCRalpha and TCRbeta repertoires longitudinally. Two young, previously healthy adult volunteers, one female and one male, were included in the cohort.

Ficoll-Paque density gradient centrifugation was the method used to isolate PBMCs. CDR1 is given as SQVTM and CDR2 as ANQGSEA, both from the germline V gene. Relative to germline, V is missing 6 bases and J is missing 0 bases, with 7 bases of the junction outside any gene match. From the cysteine up to the phenylalanine, the CDR3 has a length of 17 residues. Just the 51-base CDR3 DNA is kept, in frame starting at base 1. Data came from an Illumina NovaSeq 6000. cDNA libraries for TCRalpha and TCRbeta were prepared by 5'RACE using constant-segment primers, with sample barcodes and unique molecular identifiers added. Trizol reagent was used to extract RNA from every sample. Amplification of the libraries took two PCR steps, and the second step added a second sample barcode plus Illumina TruSeq adapters. Sequencing of the libraries was done on an Illumina NovaSeq, producing 2 x 150 bp paired-end reads. The source study handled its data this way. Demultiplexing of reads and collapsing into UMI-guided consensus sequences were performed with migec v1.2.7. With mixcr v2.1.11, UMI consensuses were aligned to TRA and TRB V and J templates and assembled into clonotypes. Expanded or contracted clonotypes were those called significant by both edgeR and NoisET, with noise models trained on biological replicates. For edgeR calls, a false discovery rate-adjusted p below 0.01 and a log2 fold-change threshold of 1 were applied. As an exploratory analysis of dynamics, PCA with hierarchical clustering was applied to max-normalized trajectories of the 1000 most abundant clonotypes. Separately sequenced CD4+ and CD8+ repertoires were used to assign a CD4 or CD8 phenotype to each responding clone. TCRdb ran its own pipeline on the public reads, namely fastp trimming at Q25 and MiXCR clone calling, and kept in-frame beta chains. Here each entry gathers all rows of one CDR3 protein and keeps the most common genes and DNA. TCRdb, not the original authors, processed these V and J calls. The sample table records 400,000 or so distinct CDR3 sequences; more than 20% of these occur just once. The ten largest clones capture under 15% of the sample.

Summary of the overall study and its limitations: SARS-CoV-2 specificity was not confirmed for the second-wave clones peaking on day 37. Some responding clones were found in pre-infection memory, which suggests that pre-existing cross-reactive memory T cells took part in the SARS-CoV-2 response. Contracting CD4+ clones appeared mostly in the CM and EM memory subsets, whereas CD8+ clones were enriched in EMRA. Clones that contracted from day 15 to 85 showed balanced CD4/CD8 phenotypes, whereas a second wave of clones that expanded from day 15 to 37 leaned towards CD4+. Only two mild cases were covered by the study, and larger cohorts that include severe cases with pre-infection samples were considered necessary.

Specimen: PBMCs or a T cell subset sorted from them (not recorded which). The rearrangement combines TRBV29-1 with TRBJ2-3; 15 bases in the junction line up with TRBD2. The clonotype was recovered from an adult woman who had mild COVID-19 (a few samples of this study predate the infection). The sample titles of this study are shuffled in the database, so cell type and time point are left out; the donor was told from shared clones. CDR3 protein: CSVAGLAGGPSTDTQYF. The bases read TGCAGCGTGGCAGGACTAGCGGGAGGGCCTAGCACAGATACGCAGTATTTT.